This TCR beta chain was recovered during a study of post-analysis software for immune sequencing data. Unique molecular identifiers had been added to the TCR beta cDNA libraries. TCRdb re-called the PCR reads with MiXCR, one entry per CDR3 protein. Of some 690,000 distinct CDR3 sequences in the sample, 25% to 30% were seen once. Sequencing was done on a sample of blood. The clonotype was recovered from a girl between 10 and 17 years old with multiple sclerosis.

CDR3 coding DNA: TGCGCCAGCAGCCCAGTGGGGGGCAGGGAAAAACTGTTTTTT. Protein sequence: CASSPVGGREKLFF. The chain carries TRBV4-1 and TRBJ1-4, with D maybe TRBD1 (6 bases). Germline-derived CDR1 and CDR2 are MGHRA and YSYEKL. The V end lost 4 bases, the J end lost 8 bases, and 14 bases lay between the germline ends. This CDR3 is 14 amino acids long.